The clone carrying this T cell receptor beta chain was counted only a few times. As yet, its antigen is unknown. This specimen belongs to a study of cytomegalovirus exposure and HLA in healthy donors. Turning to the study itself: Falling in the Caucasian-associated ancestry cluster were 81% of a few hundred genotyped donors.

The study ran its PCR with 60 Vbeta and 13 Jbeta primers. Sequenced by immunoSEQ multiplex PCR; TCRdb stores in-frame clones only, minus some. Of 130,000 or so clones in the sample, 75% to 90% are singletons; the top ten hold around 2%. Study-level findings and limits: Data from an earlier analysis indicated that most TCR beta V segments were productive either about 87% or about 30% of the time. Reports showed the classifier diagnosing cytomegalovirus status with high specificity and sensitivity. Three chains linked to CMV were shown in vitro to be specific for CMV antigens.

The CDR3 contains 14 residues. Per germline, CDR1 SGHNT and CDR2 YYREEE (reference sequence). J gave up 3 bases and V 4 bases, and 1 base lay outside the gene matches. The receptor's source is a man aged 35 to 55 in good health and CMV-seronegative. The sequencing input was PBMCs. The V call is TRBV5-4, the J call TRBJ2-3; 11 nucleotides line up with TRBD2. The CDR3 here is CASSRTSGTDTQYF. The CDR3 DNA sequence: TGTGCCAGCAGCAGGACTAGCGGGACAGATACGCAGTATTTT. Together with reference TRBV5-4 and TRBJ2-3, the CDR3 gives the full variable domain: ETGVTQSPTHLIKTRGQQVTLRCSSQSGHNTVSWYQQALGQGPQFIFQYYREEENGRGNFPPRFSGLQFPNYSSELNVNALELDDSALYLCASSRTSGTDTQYFGPGTRLTVL.